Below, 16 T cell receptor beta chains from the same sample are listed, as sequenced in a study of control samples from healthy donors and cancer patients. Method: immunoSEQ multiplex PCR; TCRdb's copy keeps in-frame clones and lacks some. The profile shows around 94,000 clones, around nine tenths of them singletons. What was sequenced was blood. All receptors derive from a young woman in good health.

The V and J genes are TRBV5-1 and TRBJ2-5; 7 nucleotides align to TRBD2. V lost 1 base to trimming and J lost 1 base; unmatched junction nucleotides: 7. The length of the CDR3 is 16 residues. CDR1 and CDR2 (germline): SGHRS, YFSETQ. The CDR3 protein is CASSLRWEGIQETQYF. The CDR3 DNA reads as TGCGCCAGCAGCTTGAGATGGGAGGGGATCCAAGAGACCCAGTACTTC.

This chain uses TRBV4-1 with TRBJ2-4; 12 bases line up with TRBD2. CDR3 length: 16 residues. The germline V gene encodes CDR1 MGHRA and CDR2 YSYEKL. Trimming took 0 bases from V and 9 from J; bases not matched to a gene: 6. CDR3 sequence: CASSQDVASGGGIQYF. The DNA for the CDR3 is TGCGCCAGCAGCCAAGATGTGGCTAGCGGGGGGGGCATTCAGTACTTC.

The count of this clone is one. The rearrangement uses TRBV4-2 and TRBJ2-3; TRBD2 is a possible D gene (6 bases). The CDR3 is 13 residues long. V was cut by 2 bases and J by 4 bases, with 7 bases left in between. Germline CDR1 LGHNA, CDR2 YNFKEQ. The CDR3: CASSQRLADTQYF. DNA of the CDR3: TGTGCCAGCAGCCAACGACTAGCAGATACGCAGTATTTT.

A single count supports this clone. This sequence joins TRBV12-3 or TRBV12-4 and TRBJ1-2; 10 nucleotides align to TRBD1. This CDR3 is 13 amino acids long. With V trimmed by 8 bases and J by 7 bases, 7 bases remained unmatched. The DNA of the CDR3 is TGTGCCAGCCAGACAGGGGGCTTGGGTGGCTACACCTTC. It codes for CASQTGGLGGYTF.

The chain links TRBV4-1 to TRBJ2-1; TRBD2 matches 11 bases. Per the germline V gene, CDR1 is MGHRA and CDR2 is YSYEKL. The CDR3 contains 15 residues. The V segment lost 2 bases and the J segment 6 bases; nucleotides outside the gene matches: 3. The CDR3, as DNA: TGCGCCAGCAGCCAATTAGCGGGGGGGACCAATGAGCAGTTCTTC. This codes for CASSQLAGGTNEQFF.

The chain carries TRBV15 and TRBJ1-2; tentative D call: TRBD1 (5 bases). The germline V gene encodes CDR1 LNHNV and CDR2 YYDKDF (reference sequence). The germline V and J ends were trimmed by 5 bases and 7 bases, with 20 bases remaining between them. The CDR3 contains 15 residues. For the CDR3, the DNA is TGTGCCACCAGCGGTGGAAGCTACAGGTTGAGTGGCTACACCTTC. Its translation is CATSGGSYRLSGYTF.

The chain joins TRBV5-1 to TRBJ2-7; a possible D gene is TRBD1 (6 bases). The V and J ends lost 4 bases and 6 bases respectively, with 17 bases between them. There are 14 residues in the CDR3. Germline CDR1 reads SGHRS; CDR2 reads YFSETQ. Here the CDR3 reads CASSQTQGLSEQYF. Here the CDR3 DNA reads TGCGCCAGCAGCCAGACACAGGGCCTCAGCGAGCAGTACTTC.

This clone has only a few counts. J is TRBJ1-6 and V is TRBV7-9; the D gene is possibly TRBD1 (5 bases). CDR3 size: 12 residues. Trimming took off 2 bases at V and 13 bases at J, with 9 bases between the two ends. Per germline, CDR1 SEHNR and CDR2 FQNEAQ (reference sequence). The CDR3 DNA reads TGTGCCAGCAGCTTACAGGGATTGCCCCTCCACTTT. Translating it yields CASSLQGLPLHF.

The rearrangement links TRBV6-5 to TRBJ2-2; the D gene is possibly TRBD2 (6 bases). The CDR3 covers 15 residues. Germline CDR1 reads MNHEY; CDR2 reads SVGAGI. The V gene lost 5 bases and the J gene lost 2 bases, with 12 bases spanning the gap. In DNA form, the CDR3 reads TGTGCCAGCAGTCCACGACTAGACAACACCGGGGAGCTGTTTTTT. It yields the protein CASSPRLDNTGELFF.

Here the CDR3 DNA reads TGTGCCAGCAGTGCAGGGTCCTACAGCTTCTGGGGGGCCATCGGGGAGCTGTTTTTT. Translated: CASSAGSYSFWGAIGELFF. The chain carries TRBV2 and TRBJ2-2; D might be TRBD1 or TRBD2, each matching 6 bases. The V gene's germline CDR1 is SNHLY and CDR2 FYNNEI. This CDR3 contains 19 residues. V shed 4 bases and J shed 7 bases, with 28 bases lying between them.

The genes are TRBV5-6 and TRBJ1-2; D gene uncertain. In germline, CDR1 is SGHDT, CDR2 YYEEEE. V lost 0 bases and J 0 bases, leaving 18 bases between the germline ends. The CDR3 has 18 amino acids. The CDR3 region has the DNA TGTGCCAGCAGCTTGGATTCTTTCTCGGGCCTTCCTAACTATGGCTACACCTTC. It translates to CASSLDSFSGLPNYGYTF.

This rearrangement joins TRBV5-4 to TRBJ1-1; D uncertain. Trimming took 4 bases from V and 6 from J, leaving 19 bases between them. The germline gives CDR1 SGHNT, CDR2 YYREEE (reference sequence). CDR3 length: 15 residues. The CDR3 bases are TGTGCCAGCAGCACCTACCAAGTCCTTGGAGCTGAAGCTTTCTTT. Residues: CASSTYQVLGAEAFF.

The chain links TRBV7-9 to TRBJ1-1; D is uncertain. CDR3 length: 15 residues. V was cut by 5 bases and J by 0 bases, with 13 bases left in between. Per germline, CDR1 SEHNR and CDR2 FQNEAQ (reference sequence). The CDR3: CASSKAPSMNTEAFF. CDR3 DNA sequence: TGTGCCAGCAGCAAAGCACCCAGCATGAACACTGAAGCTTTCTTT.

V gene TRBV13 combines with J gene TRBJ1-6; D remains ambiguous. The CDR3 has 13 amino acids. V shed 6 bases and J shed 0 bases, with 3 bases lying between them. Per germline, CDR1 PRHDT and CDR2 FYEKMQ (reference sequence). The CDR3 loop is CASRSSYNSPLHF. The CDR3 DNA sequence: TGTGCCAGCAGGAGCTCCTATAATTCACCCCTCCACTTT.

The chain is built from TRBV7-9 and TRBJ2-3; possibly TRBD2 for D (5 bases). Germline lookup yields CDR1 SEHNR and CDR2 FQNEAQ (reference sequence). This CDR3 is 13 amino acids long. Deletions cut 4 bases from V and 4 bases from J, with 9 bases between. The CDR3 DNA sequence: TGTGCCAGCAGCTACCTCGGGGCAGATACGCAGTATTTT. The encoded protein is CASSYLGADTQYF.

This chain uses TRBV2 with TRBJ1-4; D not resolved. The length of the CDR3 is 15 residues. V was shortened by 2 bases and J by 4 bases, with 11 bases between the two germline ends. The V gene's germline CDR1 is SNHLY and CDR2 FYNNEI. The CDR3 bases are TGTGCCAGCAGTGAAAGGAGGGTCGGTAATGAAAAACTGTTTTTT. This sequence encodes CASSERRVGNEKLFF.